The rows below give T cell receptor beta chains drawn from one sample of a study of technical replicates of blood from a few donors. Here immunoSEQ multiplex PCR was the method, and the copy in TCRdb shows in-frame clones only, minus some. Here the sample spans 65,000 to 70,000 clones, approximately 89% being singletons. Sequenced input: PBMCs. These receptor sequences come from a human donor in good health. Some clones in this sample may be carry-over from other donors' samples. CDR3s include the opening cysteine and the closing phenylalanine or tryptophan. Each record gives: D gene, clone size, V gene, J gene, CDR3 protein, CDR3 DNA. The D gene is left open where the match is weak. Clone size appears in some rows only: once, few, many, or a class for an expanded clone.

D: .; size: .; V: TRBV7-9; J: TRBJ1-1; CDR3: CASSLDPGTEAFF; DNA: TGTGCCAGCAGCTTAGACCCGGGGACTGAAGCTTTCTTT
D: TRBD2; size: .; V: TRBV10-3; J: TRBJ2-2; CDR3: CAIRAGPLADTGELFF; DNA: TGTGCCATCAGAGCTGGTCCGCTAGCGGACACCGGGGAGCTGTTTTTT
D: .; size: .; V: TRBV7-8; J: TRBJ2-7; CDR3: CASSLGGLGGEQYF; DNA: TGTGCCAGCAGCTTAGGTGGCCTAGGGGGCGAGCAGTACTTC
D: .; size: .; V: TRBV29-1; J: TRBJ2-1; CDR3: CSVDTGYEQFF; DNA: TGCAGCGTAGACACAGGATATGAGCAGTTCTTC
D: .; size: .; V: TRBV7-2; J: TRBJ1-6; CDR3: CASSLVRGSLTHSPLHF; DNA: TGTGCCAGCAGCTTAGTGCGGGGGAGCTTGACACATTCACCCCTCCACTTT
D: .; size: .; V: TRBV5-6; J: TRBJ2-7; CDR3: CASSFWGPSYEQYF; DNA: TGTGCCAGCAGCTTCTGGGGGCCCTCCTACGAGCAGTACTTC
D: .; size: few; V: TRBV5-4; J: TRBJ2-3; CDR3: CASSQRQYTDTQYF; DNA: TGTGCCAGCAGCCAAAGACAGTACACAGATACGCAGTATTTT
D: .; size: medium-sized; V: TRBV6-5; J: TRBJ2-2; CDR3: CASSPGVGELFF; DNA: TGTGCCAGCAGTCCCGGTGTCGGGGAGCTGTTTTTT
D: .; size: .; V: TRBV4-3; J: TRBJ1-5; CDR3: CASSQEIQGEGNQPQHF; DNA: TGCGCCAGCAGCCAAGAAATACAGGGTGAGGGCAATCAGCCCCAGCATTTT
D: TRBD1; size: .; V: TRBV12-5; J: TRBJ1-1; CDR3: CASEGGATEAFF; DNA: TGTGCTAGTGAAGGGGGCGCGACTGAAGCTTTCTTT
D: TRBD1; size: .; V: TRBV29-1; J: TRBJ1-2; CDR3: CSVLGQGFYGYTF; DNA: TGCAGCGTTTTGGGACAGGGCTTCTATGGCTACACCTTC
D: .; size: few; V: TRBV2; J: TRBJ2-4; CDR3: CASNPDQNIQYF; DNA: TGTGCCAGCAACCCAGATCAAAACATTCAGTACTTC
D: .; size: .; V: TRBV25-1; J: TRBJ2-1; CDR3: CASSEIEQGNEQFF; DNA: TGTGCCAGCAGTGAAATCGAACAGGGCAATGAGCAGTTCTTC
D: TRBD1; size: .; V: TRBV6-6; J: TRBJ1-2; CDR3: CASSYSAGGFYGYTF; DNA: TGTGCCAGCAGTTATTCGGCAGGGGGTTTCTATGGCTACACCTTC
D: .; size: .; V: TRBV30; J: TRBJ1-2; CDR3: CAWNKDSLGYTF; DNA: TGTGCCTGGAATAAGGACAGTTTAGGCTACACCTTC
D: TRBD2; size: .; V: TRBV12-5; J: TRBJ2-5; CDR3: CASGAGTSGGAGETQYF; DNA: TGTGCTAGTGGTGCCGGGACTAGCGGGGGGGCCGGGGAGACCCAGTACTTC
D: TRBD2; size: once; V: TRBV5-6; J: TRBJ2-1; CDR3: CASSLSWVLASGNEQFF; DNA: TGTGCCAGCAGCCTGAGTTGGGTCTTGGCTAGCGGGAATGAGCAGTTCTTC
D: TRBD1; size: once; V: TRBV7-9; J: TRBJ1-4; CDR3: CASSLGTGGVWEKLFF; DNA: TGTGCCAGCAGCTTGGGGACAGGGGGCGTATGGGAAAAACTGTTTTTT
D: .; size: .; V: TRBV27; J: TRBJ1-6; CDR3: CASSGVSEGGSPLHF; DNA: TGTGCCAGCAGTGGCGTATCGGAGGGCGGGTCACCCCTCCACTTT
D: .; size: .; V: TRBV7-9; J: TRBJ1-1; CDR3: CASSLEGAERNTEAFF; DNA: TGTGCCAGCAGCTTAGAAGGGGCAGAACGGAACACTGAAGCTTTCTTT
D: TRBD1; size: .; V: TRBV6-1; J: TRBJ1-2; CDR3: CASSEAGAGGSGDTF; DNA: TGTGCCAGCAGTGAAGCGGGAGCAGGGGGCTCAGGAGACACCTTC
D: .; size: .; V: TRBV4-3; J: TRBJ1-1; CDR3: CASSQVSPGLISRELNTEAFF; DNA: TGCGCCAGCAGCCAAGTCAGTCCAGGACTAATTTCCCGGGAACTAAACACTGAAGCTTTCTTT
D: TRBD2; size: .; V: TRBV11-2; J: TRBJ2-7; CDR3: CASSSSGTPYEQYF; DNA: TGTGCCAGCAGCTCTAGCGGGACCCCCTACGAGCAGTACTTC
D: TRBD1; size: .; V: TRBV11-2; J: TRBJ2-5; CDR3: CASTSTGGRETQYF; DNA: TGTGCCAGCACCTCGACAGGGGGTAGAGAGACCCAGTACTTC
D: .; size: .; V: TRBV4-2; J: TRBJ1-3; CDR3: CASSSSLQGTGNTIYF; DNA: TGTGCCAGCAGCTCTAGCCTACAGGGAACTGGAAACACCATATATTTT
D: TRBD2; size: .; V: TRBV7-2; J: TRBJ2-2; CDR3: CASSLGGSGPGELFF; DNA: TGTGCCAGCAGCTTAGGGGGTAGCGGGCCCGGGGAGCTGTTTTTT
D: .; size: few; V: TRBV5-1; J: TRBJ2-5; CDR3: CASRQNKQGTLFLEPETQYF; DNA: TGCGCCAGCAGGCAGAACAAACAGGGTACGTTATTCTTGGAACCAGAGACCCAGTACTTC
D: .; size: .; V: TRBV14; J: TRBJ2-1; CDR3: CASSPGYNEQFF; DNA: TGTGCCAGCAGCCCGGGCTACAATGAGCAGTTCTTC
D: TRBD2; size: .; V: TRBV9; J: TRBJ2-1; CDR3: CASSVGTGAGGNEQFF; DNA: TGTGCCAGCAGCGTAGGAACAGGAGCGGGGGGCAATGAGCAGTTCTTC
D: TRBD1; size: .; V: TRBV7-2; J: TRBJ1-3; CDR3: CASSLGQGAGNTIYF; DNA: TGTGCCAGCAGCTTAGGACAGGGGGCCGGAAACACCATATATTTT
D: .; size: .; V: TRBV10-3; J: TRBJ2-7; CDR3: CAISGPGQNYEQYF; DNA: TGTGCCATCAGCGGACCAGGACAAAACTACGAGCAGTACTTC